This T cell receptor beta chain originates from a study of CD8+ T cells in alopecia areata. As for this clone: The antigen is not known.

Germline loops: CDR1 MNHEY, CDR2 SVGAGI. The V gene end was trimmed by 5 bases and the J gene end by 8 bases; junction bases not matched to a gene: 14. This CDR3 has 15 amino acids. Isolated RNA was reverse transcribed into cDNA used as the sequencing template. Some clones are missing from TCRdb's copy, which holds only in-frame ones; the method was immunoSEQ multiplex PCR. The table includes about 190,000 clones, more than 55% detected once. Study outcomes and limitations: In scalp and blood during tofacitinib, many expanded lesional clones persisted.

Documented treatment: oral pan-JAK inhibitor, 5-10 mg twice daily. The origin of this receptor is a human donor with alopecia areata. The gene calls are TRBV6-5 and TRBJ1-2; 7 nucleotides agree with TRBD1. The input for sequencing was CD4+ T cells sorted from blood, taken at week 4, from a patient treated with tofacitinib. The CDR3 reads CASSPGQQGPRGYTF. In DNA, the CDR3 is TGTGCCAGCAGTCCGGGACAGCAGGGCCCTCGCGGCTACACCTTC.